Following are 30 T cell receptor beta chains from one sample sequenced in a study of shared clonotypes between healthy human individuals. Profiled with immunoSEQ multiplex PCR; TCRdb holds only in-frame clones, not every one. The sample consists of some 2,500,000 clones, approximately 94% of them appearing once. The sequencing input was naive CD4+ T cells from PBMCs. Subset reported: CD45RA+ positively selected. These receptors were taken from a man aged 18 to 30 in good health. Some clones in this sample may be carry-over from other donors' samples.

The chain recombines TRBV23-1 with TRBJ1-2; TRBD1 agrees at 7 bases. TRBV23-1 has ORF status, its function being uncertain. Trimming cost V 6 bases and J 8 bases; bases outside gene matches: 6. This CDR3 has 12 amino acids. CDR3 protein: CASRPSGGGYTF. DNA for the CDR3: TGCGCCAGCAGGCCCTCAGGGGGAGGCTACACCTTC.

This chain joins TRBV6-5 and TRBJ2-1; D is uncertain. Per the germline V gene, CDR1 is MNHEY and CDR2 is SVGAGI. Trimming stripped 6 bases from V and 6 bases from J, with 18 bases between. The CDR3 is 15 amino acids. The CDR3 region is CASSRDLRPPNEQFF. The CDR3 region has the DNA TGTGCCAGCAGCAGAGACCTCCGACCGCCCAATGAGCAGTTCTTC.

The chain employs TRBV6-6 and TRBJ1-2, with TRBD1 as a possible D gene (5 bases). Trimming stripped 2 bases from V and 7 bases from J, with 17 bases between. This CDR3 region has 15 residues. Germline V gives CDR1 MNHNY, CDR2 SVGAGI (reference sequence). The CDR3 DNA reads TGTGCCAGCAGTTACACCAGTTCCGGGACGGCTGGCTACACCTTC. Residues: CASSYTSSGTAGYTF.

This clone was seen just once. The chain recombines TRBV2 with TRBJ1-2; D is possibly TRBD1 (6 bases). Germline CDR1 is SNHLY and CDR2 is FYNNEI. Trimming removed 5 bases from V and 0 bases from J, with 10 bases in between. CDR3 length: 14 amino acids. The DNA of the CDR3 is TGTGCCAGCAGTTCAGGGGCATCTAACTATGGCTACACCTTC. As protein: CASSSGASNYGYTF. Based on the CDR3 plus reference TRBV2 and TRBJ1-2, the full variable domain is EPEVTQTPSHQVTQMGQEVILRCVPISNHLYFYWYRQILGQKVEFLVSFYNNEISEKSEIFDDQFSVERPDGSNFTLKIRSTKLEDSAMYFCASSSGASNYGYTFGSGTRLTVV.

This sequence joins TRBV5-4 and TRBJ2-7, with a tentative D call TRBD2 (6 bases). Trimming removed 2 bases from V and 2 bases from J, with 17 bases in between. This CDR3 is 16 amino acids long. Per germline, CDR1 SGHNT and CDR2 YYREEE (reference sequence). The CDR3 protein is CASSLKQYPGAYEQYF. DNA of the CDR3: TGTGCCAGCAGCTTAAAACAGTACCCGGGGGCCTACGAGCAGTACTTC.

This sequence joins TRBV6-1 and TRBJ1-5, with unresolved D. This CDR3 spans 15 amino acids. V lost 0 bases and J lost 10, with 16 bases in between. Germline V CDR1 and CDR2: MNHNS, SASEGT. The CDR3 loop is CASSEAYGGLRPQHF. The CDR3 nucleotides are TGTGCCAGCAGTGAAGCGTACGGCGGGCTGCGTCCCCAGCATTTT.

On this clone: The same CDR3 is also encoded by other DNA sequences in this sample. The genes are TRBV30 and TRBJ1-4; D possibly corresponds to TRBD1 (6 bases). Trimming stripped 0 bases from V and 8 bases from J, with 13 bases between. The CDR3 has 14 residues. CDR1 GTSNPN and CDR2 SVGIG come from the germline V gene (reference sequence). CDR3 protein: CAWSVRGAGEKLFF. In DNA form, the CDR3 reads TGTGCCTGGAGTGTGAGGGGGGCTGGGGAAAAACTGTTTTTT.

V usage is TRBV5-1 and J usage is TRBJ2-1; 10 bases match TRBD1. The CDR3 runs 15 residues. Germline CDR1 is SGHRS and CDR2 is YFSETQ. J gave up 5 bases and V 3 bases, and 5 bases lay outside the gene matches. CDR3 nucleotides: TGCGCCAGCAGCTCAAGGACAGGGGGACACAATGAGCAGTTCTTC. This sequence encodes CASSSRTGGHNEQFF.

The chain employs TRBV29-1 and TRBJ2-7, with D possibly matching TRBD2 (6 bases). Trimming pared 4 bases from V and 2 bases from J, leaving 12 bases between. This CDR3 spans 13 amino acids. Germline V gene sequence: CDR1 SQVTM, CDR2 ANQGSEA. The CDR3: CSVVGGTPYEQYF. The CDR3 nucleotides read TGCAGCGTTGTAGGCGGGACCCCCTACGAGCAGTACTTC.

The table lists this clone with a few counts. This chain links TRBV15 with TRBJ1-1; no firm D call. V lost 0 bases to trimming and J lost 1 base, with 6 bases between them. Germline values: CDR1 LNHNV, CDR2 YYDKDF (reference sequence). The CDR3 extends over 14 amino acids. In DNA form, the CDR3 reads TGTGCCACCAGCAGAGATCTAGCGAACACTGAAGCTTTCTTT. Translation: CATSRDLANTEAFF.

V is TRBV5-1 and J is TRBJ2-5, with 13 bases identical to TRBD2. Per the germline V gene, CDR1 is SGHRS and CDR2 is YFSETQ. The CDR3 is made up of 19 amino acids. The V gene end was trimmed by 4 bases and the J gene end by 1 base; junction bases not matched to a gene: 13. This CDR3 reads CASSATSGRAGRLQETQYF. In DNA, the CDR3 is TGCGCCAGCAGCGCAACTAGCGGGAGGGCCGGCAGACTCCAAGAGACCCAGTACTTC.

The chain joins TRBV25-1 to TRBJ2-1; D assignment may be TRBD1 or TRBD2 (5 bases each). Between the trimmed V and J ends, which lost 7 bases and 0 bases, there was a span of 19 bases. Germline V CDR1 and CDR2: MGHDK, SYGVNS. This CDR3 region has 17 residues. The CDR3 spells CASTPQWGGRSYNEQFF. CDR3 sequence (DNA): TGTGCCAGCACCCCCCAATGGGGCGGGCGCTCCTACAATGAGCAGTTCTTC.

The chain recombines TRBV5-1 with TRBJ2-3; unclear D gene. The V gene lost 2 bases and the J gene lost 6 bases, with 13 bases spanning the gap. The CDR3 has 14 amino acids. The germline V gene has CDR1 SGHRS and CDR2 YFSETQ. The CDR3 DNA reads TGCGCCAGCAGCTTTCGCCCCCCTGAGGATACGCAGTATTTT. Protein sequence: CASSFRPPEDTQYF.

The J gene is TRBJ2-1, the V gene TRBV28; TRBD2 aligns across 12 bases. The CDR3 loop spans 13 amino acids. Germline V gene data show CDR1 as MDHEN and CDR2 as SYDVKM. The ends lost 9 bases at V and 6 bases at J; junction bases unmatched: 3. CDR3 sequence: CASPSGRGNEQFF. CDR3 in DNA: TGTGCCAGTCCTAGCGGGAGGGGCAATGAGCAGTTCTTC.

The chain carries TRBV11-1 and TRBJ2-1; D is unresolved. The CDR3 runs to 14 residues. V was pared by 1 base and J by 6 bases, with 10 bases between. Germline V gene sequence: CDR1 SGHAT, CDR2 FQDESV (reference sequence). CDR3 region: CASSLGRALNEQFF. The DNA for the CDR3 is TGTGCCAGCAGCTTAGGCCGCGCCCTCAATGAGCAGTTCTTC.

The chain carries TRBV27 and TRBJ1-3; D uncertain. This CDR3 region has 15 residues. V was clipped by 6 bases and J by 2 bases, with 14 bases between them. CDR1 is MNHEY, CDR2 SMNVEV, per germline (reference sequence). The CDR3 region has the DNA TGTGCCAGCAGAGACGCCGCGAGAACTGGAAACACCATATATTTT. It translates to CASRDAARTGNTIYF.

This clone was detected once. The chain is built from TRBV5-1 and TRBJ2-5; 11 bases line up with TRBD1. From germline, CDR1 is SGHRS and CDR2 YFSETQ. The CDR3 extends over 16 amino acids. V gave up 0 bases and J gave up 5 bases; unmatched junction bases: 6. The CDR3 here is CASSLAPGQGGETQYF. The CDR3 region has the DNA TGCGCCAGCAGCTTGGCACCGGGACAGGGGGGCGAGACCCAGTACTTC.

The genes are TRBV11-3 and TRBJ2-7; D gene unclear. The germline CDR1 and CDR2 sequences are SGHNT and YENEEA. The V end lost 3 bases, the J end lost 5 bases, and 11 bases lay between the germline ends. This CDR3 is 13 amino acids long. CDR3 sequence reads: CASSFRVNHEQYF. DNA for the CDR3: TGTGCCAGCAGCTTTAGGGTGAACCACGAGCAGTACTTC.

This sequence joins TRBV6-5 and TRBJ1-2, with D perhaps TRBD1 (5 bases). Germline CDR1 is MNHEY and CDR2 is SVGAGI. The CDR3 totals 13 residues. Trimming pared 6 bases from V and 9 bases from J, leaving 17 bases between. CDR3 sequence: CASSTGAVRSYTF. The CDR3 DNA is TGTGCCAGCAGCACCGGGGCAGTACGAAGCTACACCTTC.

The J gene is TRBJ1-1, the V gene TRBV5-1; D possibly corresponds to TRBD1 (5 bases). Germline values: CDR1 SGHRS, CDR2 YFSETQ. The CDR3 contains 13 residues. The V end was cut by 3 bases, the J end by 7 bases, with 13 bases between. The DNA of the CDR3 is TGCGCCAGCAGCTCGGAGGGGTGGGGTGAAGCTTTCTTT. Amino acids: CASSSEGWGEAFF.

J is TRBJ2-7 and V is TRBV7-9, with D hard to call. The germline V and J ends were trimmed by 3 bases and 0 bases, with 12 bases remaining between them. Germline CDR1 and CDR2: SEHNR and FQNEAQ (reference sequence). The CDR3 has 15 amino acids. CDR3 amino acids: CASSFRSTLSYEQYF. In nucleotides, the CDR3 is TGTGCCAGCAGCTTTCGGTCTACTCTCTCCTACGAGCAGTACTTC.

J is TRBJ2-1 and V is TRBV7-2, with a tentative D call TRBD2 (6 bases). Germline V gene data show CDR1 as SGHTA and CDR2 as FQGNSA. The CDR3 contains 16 residues. V shed 4 bases and J shed 12 bases, with 25 bases lying between them. CDR3 nucleotides: TGTGCCAGCAGCTCAGCTTGGGACTCCACGTCCTTTGGGCAGTTCTTC. Translation: CASSSAWDSTSFGQFF.

As regards this clone: Sequence at one end of the junction differs from germline and may be a read error. The chain's CDR3 is CTSSLDRTGELFF. CDR3 in DNA: TGTACCAGCAGCTTAGACAGGACCGGGGAGCTGTTTTTT. The chain is built from TRBV7-3 and TRBJ2-2, with D possibly being TRBD1 (6 bases). The CDR3 consists of 13 residues. Germline lookup yields CDR1 SGHTA and CDR2 FQGTGA. The variable domain in full, with the rest retrieved from reference TRBV7-3 and TRBJ2-2, is GAGVSQTPSNKVTEKGKYVELRCDPISGHTALYWYRQSLGQGPEFLIYFQGTGAADDSGLPNDRFFAVRPEGSVSTLKIQRTERGDSAVYLCTSSLDRTGELFFGEGSRLTVL.

The chain employs TRBV28 and TRBJ1-5, with 7 bases lining up with TRBD1. Germline CDR1 reads MDHEN; CDR2 reads SYDVKM. Trimming at V came to 8 bases and at J to 2 bases, leaving 9 bases not matched to a gene. This CDR3 has 15 residues. The CDR3 region is CASAGGYTGNQPQHF. The DNA for the CDR3 is TGTGCCAGCGCAGGGGGGTACACGGGCAATCAGCCCCAGCATTTT.

V gene TRBV4-2 combines with J gene TRBJ2-6; TRBD1 or TRBD2 may be the D gene (7 bases each). Per the germline V gene, CDR1 is LGHNA and CDR2 is YNFKEQ. Trimming shortened V by 7 bases and J by 1 base, and 17 bases separated the two germline ends. CDR3 length: 17 amino acids. The CDR3 reads CASTQGGGFSGANVLTF. CDR3 DNA: TGTGCCAGCACCCAGGGAGGGGGCTTTTCTGGGGCCAACGTCCTGACTTTC.

This chain joins TRBV5-1 and TRBJ2-7; 8 positions agree with TRBD2. CDR1 and CDR2 (germline): SGHRS, YFSETQ. The J segment lost 0 bases and the V segment lost 0 bases, leaving 2 bases of the junction unmatched. This CDR3 region has 15 residues. DNA of the CDR3: TGCGCCAGCAGCTTGGAAAGCGGGAGCTCCTACGAGCAGTACTTC. Residues: CASSLESGSSYEQYF.

V usage is TRBV28 and J usage is TRBJ1-1; tentative D call: TRBD1 (6 bases). Germline CDR1 is MDHEN and CDR2 is SYDVKM. The CDR3 is 15 residues long. V was trimmed by 5 bases and J by 4 bases, leaving 17 bases between them. CDR3: CASSPPWGLGTEAFF. The CDR3 bases are TGTGCCAGCAGTCCCCCGTGGGGGCTCGGCACTGAAGCTTTCTTT.

The gene calls are TRBV28 and TRBJ1-2; no definite D call. V was trimmed by 4 bases and J by 3 bases, leaving 6 bases between them. Germline CDR1 is MDHEN and CDR2 is SYDVKM. This CDR3 has 12 amino acids. The CDR3 nucleotides read TGTGCCAGCAGTTGGGCCTACTATGGCTACACCTTC. Translated, it gives CASSWAYYGYTF.

The rearrangement joins TRBV7-2 to TRBJ1-2; D gene unclear. Deletions cut 2 bases from V and 1 base from J, with 5 bases between. Germline CDR1 and CDR2: SGHTA and FQGNSA. CDR3 length equals 13 residues. The CDR3 sequence is CASSLLYNYGYTF. The DNA of the CDR3 is TGTGCCAGCAGCTTACTATATAACTATGGCTACACCTTC. Full variable domain (outside the CDR3, taken from reference TRBV7-2 and TRBJ1-2): GAGVSQSPSNKVTEKGKDVELRCDPISGHTALYWYRQSLGQGLEFLIYFQGNSAPDKSGLPSDRFSAERTGGSVSTLTIQRTQQEDSAVYLCASSLLYNYGYTFGSGTRLTVV.

Concerning this clone itself: Distinct nucleotide sequences in the sample also encode this CDR3. The chain is built from TRBV28 and TRBJ1-3; tentative D call: TRBD1 (5 bases). The germline gives CDR1 MDHEN, CDR2 SYDVKM. V was shortened by 1 base and J by 0 bases, with 7 bases between the two germline ends. The CDR3 sequence is 15 residues long. In DNA, the CDR3 is TGTGCCAGCAGTTTATTCCAGGGCTCTGGAAACACCATATATTTT. It codes for CASSLFQGSGNTIYF.